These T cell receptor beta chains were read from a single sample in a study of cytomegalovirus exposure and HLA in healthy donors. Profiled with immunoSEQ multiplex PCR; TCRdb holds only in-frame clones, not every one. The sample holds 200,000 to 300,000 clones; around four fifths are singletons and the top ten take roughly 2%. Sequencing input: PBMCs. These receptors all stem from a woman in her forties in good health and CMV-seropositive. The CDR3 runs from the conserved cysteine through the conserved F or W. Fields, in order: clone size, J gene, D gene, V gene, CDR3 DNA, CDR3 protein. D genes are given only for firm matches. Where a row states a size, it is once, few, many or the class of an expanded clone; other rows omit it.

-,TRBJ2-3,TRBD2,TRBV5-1,TGCGCCAGCAGCTTGAACGTACTAGCGGGAACCCCAGATACGCAGTATTTT,CASSLNVLAGTPDTQYF
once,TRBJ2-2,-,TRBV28,TGTGCCAGCAGTTTACGGACCGGGGAGCTGTTTTTT,CASSLRTGELFF
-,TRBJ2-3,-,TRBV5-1,TGCGCCAGCAGCTTGACAGCTAGCACAGATACGCAGTATTTT,CASSLTASTDTQYF
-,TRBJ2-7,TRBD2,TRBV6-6,TGTGCCAGCAGTTACTCGGGCGGGAGGGCCAACGACGAGCAGTACTTC,CASSYSGGRANDEQYF
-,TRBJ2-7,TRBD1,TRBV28,TGTGCCAGCAGCCGGACAGGGGGCTCCTACGAGCAGTACTTC,CASSRTGGSYEQYF
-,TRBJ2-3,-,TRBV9,TGTGCCAGCAGCACCCGGACTGTGGGGGCGGCAGATACGCAGTATTTT,CASSTRTVGAADTQYF
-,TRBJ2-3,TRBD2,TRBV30,TGTGCCTGGAAAGGGAGGGATCGAGATACGCAGTATTTT,CAWKGRDRDTQYF
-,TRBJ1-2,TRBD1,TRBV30,TGTGCCTGGAGTAGCTTGCAGGGGGCTTACTATGGCTACACCTTC,CAWSSLQGAYYGYTF
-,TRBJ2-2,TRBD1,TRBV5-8,TGTGCCAGCAGCTTAAGGACAGGGGAGAGTGGCGGGGAGCTGTTTTTT,CASSLRTGESGGELFF
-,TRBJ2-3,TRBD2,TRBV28,TGTGCCAGCAGTTCTCCGGGGAGGGCGGGAGATACGCAGTATTTT,CASSSPGRAGDTQYF
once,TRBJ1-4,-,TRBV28,TGTGCCAGCAGTCCCGGGGGGTCGGCTAATGAAAAACTGTTTTTT,CASSPGGSANEKLFF
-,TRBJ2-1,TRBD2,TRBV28,TGTGCCAGCAGTCACCAGACTAGCGGGAGGGCCAATGAGCAGTTCTTC,CASSHQTSGRANEQFF
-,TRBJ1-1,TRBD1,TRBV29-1,TGCAGCGCACAGGGACAGGATAACACTGAAGCTTTCTTT,CSAQGQDNTEAFF
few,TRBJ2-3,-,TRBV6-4,TGTGCCAGCAGTGAGGGTAGCGGCACAGATACGCAGTATTTT,CASSEGSGTDTQYF
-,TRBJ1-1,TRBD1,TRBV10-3,TGTGCCATCAGTGAGTTTGGACAGGGGGGCACTGAAGCTTTCTTT,CAISEFGQGGTEAFF